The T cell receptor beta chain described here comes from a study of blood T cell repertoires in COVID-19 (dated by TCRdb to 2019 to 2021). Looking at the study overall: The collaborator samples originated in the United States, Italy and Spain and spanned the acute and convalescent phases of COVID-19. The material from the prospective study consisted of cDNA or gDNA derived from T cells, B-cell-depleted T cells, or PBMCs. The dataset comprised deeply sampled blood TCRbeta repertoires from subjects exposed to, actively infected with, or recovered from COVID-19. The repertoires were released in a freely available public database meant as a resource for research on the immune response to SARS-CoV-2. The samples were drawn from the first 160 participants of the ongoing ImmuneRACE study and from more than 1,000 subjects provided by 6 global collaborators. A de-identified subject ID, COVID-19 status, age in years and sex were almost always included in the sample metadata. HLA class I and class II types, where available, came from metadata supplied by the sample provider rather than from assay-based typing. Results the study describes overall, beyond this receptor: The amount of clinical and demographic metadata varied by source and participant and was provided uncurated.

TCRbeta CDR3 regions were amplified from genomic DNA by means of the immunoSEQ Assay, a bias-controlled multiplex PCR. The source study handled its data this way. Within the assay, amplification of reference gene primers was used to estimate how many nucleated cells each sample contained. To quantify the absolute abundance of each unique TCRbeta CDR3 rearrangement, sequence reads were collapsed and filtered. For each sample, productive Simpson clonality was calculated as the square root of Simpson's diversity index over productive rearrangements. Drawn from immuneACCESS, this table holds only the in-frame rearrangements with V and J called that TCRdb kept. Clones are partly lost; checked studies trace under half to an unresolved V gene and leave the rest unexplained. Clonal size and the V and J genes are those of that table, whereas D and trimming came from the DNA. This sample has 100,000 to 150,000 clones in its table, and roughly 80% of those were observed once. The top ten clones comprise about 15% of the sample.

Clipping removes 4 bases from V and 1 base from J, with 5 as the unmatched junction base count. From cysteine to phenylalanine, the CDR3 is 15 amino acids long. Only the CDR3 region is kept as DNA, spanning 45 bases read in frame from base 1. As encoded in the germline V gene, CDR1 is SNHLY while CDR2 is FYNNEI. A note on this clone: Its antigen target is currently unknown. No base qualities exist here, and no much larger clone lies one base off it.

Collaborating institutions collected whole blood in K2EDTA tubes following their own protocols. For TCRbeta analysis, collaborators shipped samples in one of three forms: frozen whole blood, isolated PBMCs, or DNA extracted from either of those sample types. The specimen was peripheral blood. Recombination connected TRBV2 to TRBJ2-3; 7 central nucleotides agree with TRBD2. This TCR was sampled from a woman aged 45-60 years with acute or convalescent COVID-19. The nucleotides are TGTGCCAGCAGTGTCGCAGGACTAGGCACAGATACGCAGTATTTT. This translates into CASSVAGLGTDTQYF.